A selection of T cell receptor beta chains follows, all from one sample in a study of early T cells in non-severe SARS-CoV-2 infection. TCRdb re-analysed the 5' RACE reads in MiXCR, keeping a single row per CDR3 protein. In the table there are tens of thousands of distinct CDR3 sequences, 9% of which are singletons. The sequencing input was whole blood. The receptors here all came from an adult who was a healthcare worker with PCR-confirmed SARS-CoV-2 infection or an uninfected control (not recorded which). Both conserved end residues are part of each CDR3. Where a row states a size, it is once, few, many or the class of an expanded clone; other rows omit it.

j_call v_call clone_size cdr3_aa
TRBJ2-3 TRBV29-1 NA CSVDRTDTQYF
TRBJ2-5 TRBV4-2 many CASSLSRAAQETQYF
TRBJ2-3 TRBV7-8 many CASSFTLGEMQYF
TRBJ2-7 TRBV19 many CASRTGGGSTSYEQYF
TRBJ2-5 TRBV9 few CASSVDVGPQYF
TRBJ1-5 TRBV24-1 many CATSDGIRGLSQPQHF
TRBJ2-1 TRBV5-5 many CASSAGVFGGGAVDEQFF
TRBJ2-2 TRBV11-1 NA CASSFGTSTGELFF
TRBJ1-1 TRBV9 many CASSVGRGTEAFF
TRBJ2-1 TRBV7-8 many CASTKQFADNEQFF
TRBJ2-1 TRBV11-3 NA CASSLDLANEQFF
TRBJ2-1 TRBV20-1 many CSAFLTSGGVNEQFF
TRBJ2-7 TRBV5-4 many CASRVTSGSYEQYF
TRBJ2-7 TRBV7-9 NA CASSLEIIPNYEQYF
TRBJ1-1 TRBV4-3 many CASSYRGATDEAFF
TRBJ2-1 TRBV25-1 many CASSRQRGGGQYNEQFF
TRBJ2-3 TRBV7-3 few CASSPLHSTDTQYF
TRBJ2-3 TRBV29-1 many CSGTSGGARDTQYF
TRBJ1-2 TRBV7-9 many CASSLEGSHGYTF
TRBJ1-1 TRBV7-2 NA CASSGGVAFF
TRBJ2-7 TRBV4-3 many CASSQDSTGGSQPYEQYF
TRBJ1-1 TRBV20-1 many CSAPPAGGTEAFF
TRBJ2-3 TRBV9 NA CASTPFRDRGPDTQYF
TRBJ2-1 TRBV5-1 many CASSRDISYNEQFF
TRBJ1-1 TRBV9 many CASSEDIMNTEAFF
TRBJ1-1 TRBV27 many CASIPRGGIDTEAFF
TRBJ1-1 TRBV6-2/TRBV6-3 many CASTEMNTEAFF
TRBJ1-2 TRBV21-1 NA CASSKALWDGTNYGYTF
TRBJ2-4 TRBV5-4 few CASSVRGPGKNIQYF
TRBJ2-7 TRBV20-1 few CSANSDRNEQYF
TRBJ2-1 TRBV29-1 NA CSVPPGRGANNEQFF
TRBJ1-4 TRBV29-1 many CSVRAKSPGGIYEKLFF
TRBJ2-3 TRBV11-2 many CASSFPPPMGQGEPDTQYF
TRBJ2-3 TRBV4-3 medium-sized CASSQDGGTDTQYF
TRBJ2-7 TRBV7-2 many CASSPDGFYEQYF
TRBJ2-3 TRBV29-1 many CSVGRIPVSGVSTDTQYF
TRBJ2-4 TRBV6-2/TRBV6-3 many CASSHPDRVEYF
TRBJ1-5 TRBV12-3/TRBV12-4 many CASSFRDRGGQPQHF
TRBJ2-1 TRBV11-2 NA CAISRPGLAGGF
TRBJ2-5 TRBV10-3 many CAISDSPETQYF
TRBJ2-7 TRBV3-1 many CASSQVWARSSYEQYF
TRBJ2-1 TRBV6-6 many CASFRTASRNEQFF
TRBJ2-7 TRBV6-5 many CASMIRVRSYEQYF
TRBJ1-1 TRBV5-6 many CASSFSASNTEAFF
TRBJ2-7 TRBV29-1 many CSVVSSGGIYEQYF
TRBJ2-2 TRBV20-1 many CSARRSTSTGELFF
TRBJ1-1 TRBV5-6 many CASSTQGVEAFF
TRBJ1-5 TRBV20-1 NA CSARLDRGPRKFQPQHF
TRBJ2-2 TRBV24-1 many CATSDFRQGTGELFF
TRBJ2-5 TRBV12-3/TRBV12-4 many CASSWDREGTQYF
TRBJ1-2 TRBV20-1 NA CSASVSYGYTF
TRBJ2-3 TRBV19 many CASSIRTQTLTDTQYF
TRBJ1-1 TRBV20-1 NA CSAGHPQNTEAFF
TRBJ2-3 TRBV7-2 many CASSQQGRTDTQYF
TRBJ2-3 TRBV5-1 NA CASSPGTQQDTQYF
TRBJ2-3 TRBV12-3/TRBV12-4 few CASRTMRGPWDTQYF
TRBJ1-5 TRBV7-3 many CASSFDRGQPQHF
TRBJ2-7 TRBV5-1 NA CVSSLGLEEQYF
TRBJ2-1 TRBV11-3 many CASSLVGYNEQFF